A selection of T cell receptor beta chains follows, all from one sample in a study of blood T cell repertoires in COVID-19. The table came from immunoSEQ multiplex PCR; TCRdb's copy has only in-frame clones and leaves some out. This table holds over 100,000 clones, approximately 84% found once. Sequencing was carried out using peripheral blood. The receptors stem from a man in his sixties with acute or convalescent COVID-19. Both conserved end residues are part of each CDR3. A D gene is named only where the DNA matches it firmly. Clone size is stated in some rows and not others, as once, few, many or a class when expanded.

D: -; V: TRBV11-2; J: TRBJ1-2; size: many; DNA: TGTGCCAGCAGCTTAGATTTGGGGCACTATGGCTACACCTTC; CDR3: CASSLDLGHYGYTF
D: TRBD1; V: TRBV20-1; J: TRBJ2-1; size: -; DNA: TGCAGTGCTAGCGACAGGGGCAGGCAGTTCTTC; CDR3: CSASDRGRQFF
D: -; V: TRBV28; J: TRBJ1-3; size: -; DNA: TGTGCCAGCACGCACGCCCTGGCGGGGGGCCCAGGTGGAAACACCATATATTTT; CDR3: CASTHALAGGPGGNTIYF
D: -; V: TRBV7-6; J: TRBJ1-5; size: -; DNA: TGTGCCAGCAGCTTAAGGGTGAAGGGAGCTTGTTCTCAGCCCCAGCATTTT; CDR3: CASSLRVKGACSQPQHF
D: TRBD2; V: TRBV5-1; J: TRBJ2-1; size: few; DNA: TGCGCCAGCAGCGCCGCCAGCGGGACCTACAATGAGCAGTTCTTC; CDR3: CASSAASGTYNEQFF
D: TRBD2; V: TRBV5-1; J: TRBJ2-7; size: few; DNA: TGCGCCAGCAGCTTGAGCGGGAGGGGTTACGAGCAGTACTTC; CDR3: CASSLSGRGYEQYF
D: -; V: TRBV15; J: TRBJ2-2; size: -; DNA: TGTGCCACCAGCAGAGTGAGAGGCGGGACTAACACCGGGGAGCTGTTTTTT; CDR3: CATSRVRGGTNTGELFF
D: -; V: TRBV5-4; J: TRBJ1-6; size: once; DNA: TGTGCCAGCAGCTTGGCCGGGGGAAATAATTCACCCCTCCACTTT; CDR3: CASSLAGGNNSPLHF
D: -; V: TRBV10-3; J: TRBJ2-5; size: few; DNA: TGTGCCATCAGTGCACTGGGGGGAGACGAGACCCAGTACTTC; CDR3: CAISALGGDETQYF
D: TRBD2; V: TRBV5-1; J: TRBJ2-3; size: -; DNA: TGCGCCAGCAGCCGCGGGACTATAGAGGCAGATACGCAGTATTTT; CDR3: CASSRGTIEADTQYF
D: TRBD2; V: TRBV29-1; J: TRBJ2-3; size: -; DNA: TGCAGCGTGCCCCCCCTTAGCGGGAGGCCCTATACGCAGTATTTT; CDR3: CSVPPLSGRPYTQYF
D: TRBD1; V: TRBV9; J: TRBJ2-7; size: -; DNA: TGTGCCAGCAGCGTAGGCGCAGAGGGGGCTGGTGAGCAGTACTTC; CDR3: CASSVGAEGAGEQYF
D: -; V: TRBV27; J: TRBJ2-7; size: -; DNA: TGTGCCAGCAAAAACAGTGGTGCCTACGAGCAGTACTTC; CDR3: CASKNSGAYEQYF
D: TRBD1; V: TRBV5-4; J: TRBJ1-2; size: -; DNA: TGTGCCAGCAGCCAGGGGACAGTTGCCTATGGCTACACCTTC; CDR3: CASSQGTVAYGYTF
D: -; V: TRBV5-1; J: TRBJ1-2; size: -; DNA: TGCGCCAGCAGCGGAGGAGGGGCGCGGATCTATGGCTACACCTTC; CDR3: CASSGGGARIYGYTF
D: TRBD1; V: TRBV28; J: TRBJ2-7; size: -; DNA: TGTGCCAGCAGTTTGGCAGGGGGCTCCTACGAGCAGTACTTC; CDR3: CASSLAGGSYEQYF
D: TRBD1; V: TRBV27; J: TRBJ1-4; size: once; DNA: TGTGCCAGCAGTTTATGGGGACAGGGAGAAGAAAAACTGTTTTTT; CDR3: CASSLWGQGEEKLFF
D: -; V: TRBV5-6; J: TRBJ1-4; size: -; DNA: TGTGCCAGCAGCTTCGGCAGGGGCCAAGCAAAACTGTTTTTT; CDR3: CASSFGRGQAKLFF
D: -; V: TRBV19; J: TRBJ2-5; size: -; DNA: TGTGCCAGTAGTATAGGTGGGACTCGCCAAGAGACCCAGTACTTC; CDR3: CASSIGGTRQETQYF
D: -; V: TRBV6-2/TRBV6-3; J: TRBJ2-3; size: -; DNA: TGTGCCAGCAGTTTCAGGGGGGCCTACGATACGCAGTATTTT; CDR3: CASSFRGAYDTQYF
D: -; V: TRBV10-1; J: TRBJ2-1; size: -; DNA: TGCGCCAGCCAGGGTACGAGGGAGCAGTTCTTC; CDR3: CASQGTREQFF
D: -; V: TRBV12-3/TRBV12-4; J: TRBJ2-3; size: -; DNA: TGTGCCAGCAGTTTAAGACAGCAAGATACGCAGTATTTT; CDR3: CASSLRQQDTQYF
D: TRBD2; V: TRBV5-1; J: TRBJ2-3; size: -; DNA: TGCGCCAGCAGCGAAGGACTAGCGTCATACACAGATACGCAGTATTTT; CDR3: CASSEGLASYTDTQYF
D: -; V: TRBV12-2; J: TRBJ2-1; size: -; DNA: TGTGCAAGTCGCGCCCGTGGGGCAGTAAACTCGACTCGGGCGACTAGCGGGAGTGTCGATGAGCAGTTCTTC; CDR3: CASRARGAVNSTRATSGSVDEQFF
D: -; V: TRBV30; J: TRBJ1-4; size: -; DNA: TGTGCCTGGAGTTTCTCGACAGGCATTAATGAAAAACTGTTTTTT; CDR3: CAWSFSTGINEKLFF
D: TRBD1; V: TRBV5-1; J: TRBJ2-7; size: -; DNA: TGCGCCAGCAGCTGGGCCGGGACAGCGTCCTACGAGCAGTACTTC; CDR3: CASSWAGTASYEQYF
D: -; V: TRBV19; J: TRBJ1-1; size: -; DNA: TGTGCCAGTAGCACCAGGGATATGAACACTGAAGCTTTCTTT; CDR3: CASSTRDMNTEAFF
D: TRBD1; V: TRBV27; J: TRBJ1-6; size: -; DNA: TGTGCCAGCAGTTTATTTCCCCGGGACAGGGGATATAATTCACCCCTCCACTTT; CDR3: CASSLFPRDRGYNSPLHF
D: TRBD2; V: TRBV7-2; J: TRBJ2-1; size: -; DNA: TGTGCCAGCAGCGCCTCCTCGGGGACTAGCGGGAGACTCAATGAGCAGTTCTTC; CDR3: CASSASSGTSGRLNEQFF